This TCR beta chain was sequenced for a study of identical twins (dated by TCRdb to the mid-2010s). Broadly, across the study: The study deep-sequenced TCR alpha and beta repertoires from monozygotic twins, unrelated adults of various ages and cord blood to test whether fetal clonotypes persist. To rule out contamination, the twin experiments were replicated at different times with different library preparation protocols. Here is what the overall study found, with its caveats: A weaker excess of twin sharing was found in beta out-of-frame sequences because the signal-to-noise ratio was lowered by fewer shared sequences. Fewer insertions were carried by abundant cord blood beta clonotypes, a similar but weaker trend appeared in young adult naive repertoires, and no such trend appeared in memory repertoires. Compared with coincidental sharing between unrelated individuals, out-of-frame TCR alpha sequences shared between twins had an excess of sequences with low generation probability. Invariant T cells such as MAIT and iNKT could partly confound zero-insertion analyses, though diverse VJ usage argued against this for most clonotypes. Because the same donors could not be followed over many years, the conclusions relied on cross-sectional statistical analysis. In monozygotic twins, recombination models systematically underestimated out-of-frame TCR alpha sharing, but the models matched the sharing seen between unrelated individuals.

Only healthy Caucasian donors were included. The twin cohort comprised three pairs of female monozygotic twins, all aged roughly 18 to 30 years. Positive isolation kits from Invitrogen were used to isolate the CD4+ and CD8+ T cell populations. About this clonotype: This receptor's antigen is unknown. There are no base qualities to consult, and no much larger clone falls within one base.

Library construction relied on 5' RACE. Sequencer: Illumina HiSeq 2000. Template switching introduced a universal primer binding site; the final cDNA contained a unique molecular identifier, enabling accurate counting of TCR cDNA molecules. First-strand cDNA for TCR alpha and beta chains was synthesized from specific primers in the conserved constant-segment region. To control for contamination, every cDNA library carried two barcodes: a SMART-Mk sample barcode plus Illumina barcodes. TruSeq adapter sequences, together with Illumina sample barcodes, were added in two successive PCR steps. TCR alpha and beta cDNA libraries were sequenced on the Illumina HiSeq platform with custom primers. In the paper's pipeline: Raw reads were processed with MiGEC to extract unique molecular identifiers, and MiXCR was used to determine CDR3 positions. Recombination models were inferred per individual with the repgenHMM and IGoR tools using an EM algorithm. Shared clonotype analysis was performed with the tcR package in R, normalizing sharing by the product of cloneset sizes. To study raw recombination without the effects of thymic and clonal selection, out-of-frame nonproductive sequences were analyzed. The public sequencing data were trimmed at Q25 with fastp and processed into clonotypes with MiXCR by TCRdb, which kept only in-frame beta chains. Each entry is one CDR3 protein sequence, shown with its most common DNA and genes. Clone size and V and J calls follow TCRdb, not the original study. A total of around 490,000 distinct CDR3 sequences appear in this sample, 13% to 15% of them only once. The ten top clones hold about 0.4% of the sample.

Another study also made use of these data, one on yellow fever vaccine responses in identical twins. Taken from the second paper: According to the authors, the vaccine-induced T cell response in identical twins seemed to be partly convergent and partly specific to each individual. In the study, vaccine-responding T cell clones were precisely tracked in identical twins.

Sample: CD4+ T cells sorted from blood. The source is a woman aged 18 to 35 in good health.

The sequenced DNA is TGTGCCAGCTCACCACAGACAGGGGGCGGCGAGACCCAGTACTTC. It specifies CASSPQTGGGETQYF. Rearrangement joined TRBV18 to TRBJ2-5; the junction holds 10 bases that match TRBD1. Including the terminal cysteine and phenylalanine, the CDR3 comprises 15 residues. CDR3 DNA is the only sequence kept; it has 45 bases, read in frame from the first base. CDR1 and CDR2 are drawn from the germline V gene: KGHSH, LQKENI. Trimming leaves V shorter by 1 base and J shorter by 5 bases, with the junction holding 4 bases beyond the gene matches.